A selection of T cell receptor beta chains follows, all from one sample in a study of identical twins. TCRdb redid the calling of the 5' RACE reads with MiXCR, one entry per CDR3 protein. The profile covers around 1.7 million distinct CDR3 sequences, with about 31% appearing a single time and about 0.3% taken by the ten largest. Material for sequencing was cord blood. The receptor set was obtained from a newborn girl in good health. The CDR3 runs from the conserved cysteine through the conserved F or W. The D gene is left open where the match is weak. Where a row states a size, it is once, few, many or the class of an expanded clone; other rows omit it.

.,many,TRBJ2-1,TRBV29-1,14,TGCAGCGTTGTAGATCCGGGTTATCCCAATGAGCAGTTCTTC,CSVVDPGYPNEQFF
.,.,TRBJ1-2,TRBV20-1,12,TGCAGTGCTAGAGGGGTAGGGAAGGGCTACACCTTC,CSARGVGKGYTF
.,.,TRBJ2-4,TRBV20-1,10,TGCAGTGCTTTAGTGGGGGAGCAGTACTTC,CSALVGEQYF
TRBD2,.,TRBJ2-2,TRBV12-3/TRBV12-4,18,TGTGCCAGCAGTTTTTGGGGGGGTTTGGGGGTTTGGACCGGGGAGCTGTTTTTT,CASSFWGGLGVWTGELFF
TRBD2,.,TRBJ2-7,TRBV20-1,14,TGCAGTACCAAAAAGAGCGGGGGCTCCTACGAGCAGTACTTC,CSTKKSGGSYEQYF
TRBD2,few,TRBJ2-5,TRBV6-4,17,TGTGCCAGCAGTGACTTAGGACTAGCGGGCATCCAAGAGACCCAGTACTTC,CASSDLGLAGIQETQYF
.,.,TRBJ2-7,TRBV20-1,17,TGCAGTGCTAGAGATCATGAGGGTGACAGGACCTCCTACGAGCAGTACTTC,CSARDHEGDRTSYEQYF
.,few,TRBJ1-6,TRBV7-2,14,TGTGCCAGCGGCAGGGTGGGGTATAATTCACCCCTCCACTTT,CASGRVGYNSPLHF
.,.,TRBJ1-1,TRBV6-5,14,TGTGCCAGCAGTTACTCGTTGCAGGGCCTGAGGGCTTTCTTT,CASSYSLQGLRAFF
.,.,TRBJ1-1,TRBV2,11,TGTGCCAGCAGTTCCCCCAAGAGGGCTTTCTTT,CASSSPKRAFF
.,.,TRBJ2-7,TRBV7-2,16,TGTGCCAGCAGCTCCAGGCCGAGAGGGGATCTCTACGAGCAGTACTTC,CASSSRPRGDLYEQYF
TRBD2,.,TRBJ2-1,TRBV7-9,16,TGTGCCAGCAGCTCATTTAGGACTAGCGGTTACAATGAGCAGTTCTTC,CASSSFRTSGYNEQFF
.,few,TRBJ2-7,TRBV4-1,14,TGCGCCAGCAGAAAGACCTGGGGAGGGGGCGAGCAGTACTTC,CASRKTWGGGEQYF
TRBD1,once,TRBJ2-3,TRBV6-1,15,TGTGCCAGCAGTGAGAACAGGGGCCTCACAGATACGCAGTATTTT,CASSENRGLTDTQYF
TRBD1,.,TRBJ2-3,TRBV5-1,15,TGCGCCACCGCCGACAGGGGAGGTAGCACAGATACGCAGTATTTT,CATADRGGSTDTQYF